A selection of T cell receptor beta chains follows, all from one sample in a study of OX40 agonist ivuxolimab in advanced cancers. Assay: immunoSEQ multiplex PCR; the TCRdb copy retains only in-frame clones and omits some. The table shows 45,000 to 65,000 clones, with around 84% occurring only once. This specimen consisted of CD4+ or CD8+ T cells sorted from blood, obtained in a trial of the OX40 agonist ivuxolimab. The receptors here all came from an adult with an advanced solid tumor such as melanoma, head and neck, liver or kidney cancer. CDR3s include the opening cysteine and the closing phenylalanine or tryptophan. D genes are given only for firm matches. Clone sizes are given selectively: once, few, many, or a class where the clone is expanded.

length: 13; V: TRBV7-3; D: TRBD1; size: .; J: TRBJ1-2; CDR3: CASSNGQGFGYTF
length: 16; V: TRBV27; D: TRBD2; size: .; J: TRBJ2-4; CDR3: CASTAVGRENKNIQYF
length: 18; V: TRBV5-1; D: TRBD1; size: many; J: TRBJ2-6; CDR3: CASSFRDRESIGANVLTF
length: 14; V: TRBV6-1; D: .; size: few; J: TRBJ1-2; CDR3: CASSEHTGFGGYTF
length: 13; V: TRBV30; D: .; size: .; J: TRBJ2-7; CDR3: CAFRDRSSYEQYF
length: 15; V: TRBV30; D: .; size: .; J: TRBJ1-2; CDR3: CAWSTPSGADYGYTF
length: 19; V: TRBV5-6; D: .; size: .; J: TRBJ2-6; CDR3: CASSEIRGKAFFGANVLTF
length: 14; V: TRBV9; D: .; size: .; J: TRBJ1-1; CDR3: CASSATHGGSEAFF
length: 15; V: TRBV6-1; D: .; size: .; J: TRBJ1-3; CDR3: CASSLDRSSGNTIYF
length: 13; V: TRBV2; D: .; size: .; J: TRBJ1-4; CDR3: CASNPATNEKLFF
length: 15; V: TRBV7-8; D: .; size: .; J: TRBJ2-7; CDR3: CASSLGDETAYEQYF
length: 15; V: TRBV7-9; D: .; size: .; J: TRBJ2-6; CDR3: CASSPPASGANVLTF
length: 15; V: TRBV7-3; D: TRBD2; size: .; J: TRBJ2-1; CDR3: CASSSQPGRLAKEFF
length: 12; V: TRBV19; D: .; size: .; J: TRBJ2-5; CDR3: CASSYGQETQYF
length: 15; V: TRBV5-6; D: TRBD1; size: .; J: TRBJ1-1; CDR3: CASSRVGQEVTEAFF
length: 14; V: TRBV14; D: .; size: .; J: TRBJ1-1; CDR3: CASSLRTANTEAFF
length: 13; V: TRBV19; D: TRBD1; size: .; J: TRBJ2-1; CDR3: CASSGDRAAWKFF
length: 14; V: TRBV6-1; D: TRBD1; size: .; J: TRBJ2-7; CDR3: CASRVDREKYEQYF
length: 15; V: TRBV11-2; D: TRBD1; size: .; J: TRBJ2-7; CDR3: CASSLTGDREYEQYF
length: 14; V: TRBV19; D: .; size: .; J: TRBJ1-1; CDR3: CASSMGQGGTEAFF
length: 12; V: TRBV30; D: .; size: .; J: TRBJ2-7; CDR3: CAWSVSGYEQYF
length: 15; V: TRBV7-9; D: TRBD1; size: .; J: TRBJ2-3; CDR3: CASSVRDRDSNTQYF
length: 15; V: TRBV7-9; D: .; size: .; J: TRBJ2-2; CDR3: CASSLGASWAGELFF
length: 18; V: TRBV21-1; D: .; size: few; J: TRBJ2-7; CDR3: CASSKPGLAGTPSYEQYF
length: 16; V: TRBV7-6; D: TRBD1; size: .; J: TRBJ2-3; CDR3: CASSLVRGLDTDTQYF
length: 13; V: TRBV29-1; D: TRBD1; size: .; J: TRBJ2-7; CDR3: CSVELDRGYEQYF
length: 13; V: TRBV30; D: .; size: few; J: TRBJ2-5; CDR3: CACKKGGGETQYF
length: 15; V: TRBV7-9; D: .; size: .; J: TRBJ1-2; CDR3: CASSLTDFYNYGYTF
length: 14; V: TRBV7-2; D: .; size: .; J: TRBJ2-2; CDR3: CASTGEPSTGELFF
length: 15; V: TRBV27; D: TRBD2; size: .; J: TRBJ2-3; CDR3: CASTLLAGGPDTQYF
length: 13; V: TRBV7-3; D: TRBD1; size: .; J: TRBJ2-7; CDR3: CASSSRTGYEQYF
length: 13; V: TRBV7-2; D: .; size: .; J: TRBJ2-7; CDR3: CASSTMGLYEQYF
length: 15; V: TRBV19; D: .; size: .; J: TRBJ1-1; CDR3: CASSTRTRMNTEAFF
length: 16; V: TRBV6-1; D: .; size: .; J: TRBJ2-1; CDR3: CASSEGGAGVRNEQFF
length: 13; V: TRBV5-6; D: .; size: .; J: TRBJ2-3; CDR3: CASIGRNTDTQYF
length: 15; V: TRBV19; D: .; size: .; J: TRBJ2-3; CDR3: CASSIDSRATDTQYF
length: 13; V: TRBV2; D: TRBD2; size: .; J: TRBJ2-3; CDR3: CASSWDYTDTQYF
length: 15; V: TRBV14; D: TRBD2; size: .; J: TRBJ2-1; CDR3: CASSQWPRGDNEQFF
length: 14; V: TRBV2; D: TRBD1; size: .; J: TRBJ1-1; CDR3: CASSETGAYTEAFF
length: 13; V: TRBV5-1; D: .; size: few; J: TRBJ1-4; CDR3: CASSGGDNEKLFF
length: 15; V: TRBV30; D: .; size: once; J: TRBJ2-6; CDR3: CAWSVLAYGANVLTF
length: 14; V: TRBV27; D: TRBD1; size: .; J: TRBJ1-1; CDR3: CASRRPTGMGEAFF
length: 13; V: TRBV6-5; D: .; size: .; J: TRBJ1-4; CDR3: CASMTGANEKLFF
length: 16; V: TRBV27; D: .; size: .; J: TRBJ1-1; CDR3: CASSLVPVGVGTEAFF
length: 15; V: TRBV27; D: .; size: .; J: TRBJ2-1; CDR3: CASSHDSLTYNEQFF
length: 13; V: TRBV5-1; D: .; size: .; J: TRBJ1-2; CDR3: CASSLATHDGYTF
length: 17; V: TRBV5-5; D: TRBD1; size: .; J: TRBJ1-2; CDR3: CASSLPSGQVANYGYTF
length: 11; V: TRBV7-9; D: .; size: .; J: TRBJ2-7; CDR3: CAGGNIGEQYF
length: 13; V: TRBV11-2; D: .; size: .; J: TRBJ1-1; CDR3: CASSASRDGGAFF
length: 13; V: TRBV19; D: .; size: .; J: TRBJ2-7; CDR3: CASSLGTTYEQYF
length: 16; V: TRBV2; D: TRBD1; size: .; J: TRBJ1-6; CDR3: CASSPRTGPNNSPLHF